This T cell receptor (beta chain) was found in a study of metastatic and nonmetastatic thyroid tumors. Study as a whole: Repertoire comparisons spanned blood and tumor or nodule tissue from malignant and benign thyroid patients.

A total of 15 residues make up the CDR3, ends included. The germline gives CDR1 MNHEY, CDR2 SVGAGI. The table lists this clone with a few counts. The antigen is not known. This likely comes from a read error, as the CDR3 has no conserved phenylalanine or tryptophan at its end. The DNA is omitted, as the CDR3 cannot be located on it reliably, and the CDR3 follows TCRdb's listing. The entire patient cohort was treatment-naive prior to thyroid surgery. General study findings and limits: Within blood and tumor, benign nodules reportedly had significantly lower TCR beta diversity than malignant thyroid tumors did.

How the authors handled the data: The study took CDR3 differences across clinicopathological groups and made a distant-metastasis classifier for papillary thyroid cancer from them. With MiXCR, TCRdb called clones anew from the PCR reads. Clone size and V and J calls follow TCRdb, not the original study. The sample yields about 35,000 clones, roughly a sixth seen once. Sequencing was done on a sample of blood. The J gene is TRBJ2-5, the V gene TRBV6-5. This clonotype originated in a male donor with papillary thyroid cancer or a benign thyroid nodule (not recorded which). Some clones in this sample may be carry-over from other donors' samples. CDR3 in amino acids: CASSYSNLGWETQHL.